The entry below gives a single T cell receptor beta chain sequence along with its context. Its antigen is still unknown. The data originate from a study of cytomegalovirus exposure and HLA in healthy donors. Study-level background: It was reported in a later analysis that the same platform had been used for the roughly 130 validation repertoires as for the 666 first-cohort repertoires.

Trimming took off 5 bases at V and 3 bases at J, with 8 bases between the two ends. The CDR3 is made up of 11 amino acids. Germline-derived CDR1 and CDR2 are DFQATT and SNEGSKA (reference sequence). The assay was immunoSEQ multiplex PCR, and TCRdb's table has in-frame clones only and misses some. The repertoire holds 130,000 to 150,000 clones, with approximately 90% as singletons. Overall study findings and caveats: Reports described diagnosis of cytomegalovirus status by the classifier as highly specific and sensitive. In vitro testing confirmed three CMV-associated chains as specific for CMV antigens.

The TCR comes from a woman aged 25 to 39 in good health and CMV-seropositive. Sequencing input: PBMCs. The chain links TRBV20-1 to TRBJ2-7, with D maybe TRBD1 (6 bases). CDR3 DNA: TGCAGTGCTGGACAGCTCTACGAGCAGTACTTC. It specifies CSAGQLYEQYF.